This TCR beta chain was identified in a study of early T cells in non-severe SARS-CoV-2 infection. Looking at the study overall: Alpha and beta chains were unpaired, from unsorted whole-blood bulk RNA. Study observations and caveats: The VDJdb matching leaned toward anti-spike CD8 responses and overlooked private and CD4 specificities.

cDNA molecules, individually, were tagged with unique molecular identifiers. MiXCR, applied by TCRdb to the 5' RACE reads, yields one record per CDR3 protein. This sample has some 80,000 distinct CDR3 sequences, with approximately 12% found just once. This clonotype turned up a few times. Its antigen is not identified. The CDR3 is 12 residues long. Trimming took 6 bases from V and 1 from J, leaving 9 bases between them. Germline V gives CDR1 SQVTM, CDR2 ANQGSEA. The source material was whole blood. V is TRBV29-1 and J is TRBJ1-1; D is unclear. The sequence was collected from an adult who was a healthcare worker with PCR-confirmed SARS-CoV-2 infection or an uninfected control (not recorded which). The CDR3: CSVHAPNTEAFF. In DNA, the CDR3 is TGCAGCGTCCACGCCCCGAACACTGAAGCTTTCTTT.